The rows below give T cell receptor beta chains drawn from one sample of a study. One entry per CDR3 protein results from TCRdb running MiXCR on the 5' RACE reads. The table records roughly 60,000 distinct CDR3 sequences, about 26% of them present only once. The sequenced sample was tumor-infiltrating Tregs sorted from the breast tumor. These receptors all come from a female donor with breast cancer. Both conserved end residues are part of each CDR3. D genes are given only for firm matches. A row's size may be missing; if present it is once, few, many or a size class.

d_call	v_call	clone_size	cdr3_length	j_call	cdr3_aa	cdr3_nt
TRBD1	TRBV5-1	.	14	TRBJ1-1	CASSFDRGKAEAFF	TGCGCCAGCAGCTTCGACAGGGGTAAGGCTGAAGCTTTCTTT
.	TRBV9	many	14	TRBJ1-6	CASSASSDNSPLHF	TGTGCCAGCAGCGCCTCCTCCGACAATTCACCCCTCCACTTT
.	TRBV10-3	.	15	TRBJ2-2	CAIRPGAPNTGELFF	TGTGCCATCAGACCGGGGGCCCCGAACACCGGGGAGCTGTTTTTT
TRBD1	TRBV6-1	few	16	TRBJ2-6	CATSRTGGAGANVLTF	TGTGCCACCTCTCGGACAGGGGGCGCTGGGGCCAACGTCCTGACTTTC
.	TRBV12-3/TRBV12-4	.	16	TRBJ2-3	CASSLAALVGTDTQYF	TGTGCCAGCAGTTTAGCCGCCCTAGTGGGCACAGATACGCAGTATTTT
TRBD2	TRBV27	few	15	TRBJ2-7	CASSSRLAGGSEQYF	TGTGCCAGCAGTTCCCGACTAGCGGGAGGTAGCGAGCAGTACTTC
.	TRBV9	many	12	TRBJ2-1	CASSVGYNEQFF	TGTGCCAGCAGCGTAGGCTACAATGAGCAGTTCTTC
.	TRBV12-3/TRBV12-4	many	14	TRBJ1-2	CASSFRGSAYGYTF	TGTGCCAGCAGTTTCCGGGGATCGGCCTATGGCTACACCTTC
.	TRBV7-3	.	14	TRBJ2-1	CASSLAGKDNEQFF	TGTGCCAGCAGCTTAGCGGGGAAGGACAATGAGCAGTTCTTC
.	TRBV3-1	few	11	TRBJ1-2	CASSHTDGYTF	TGTGCCAGCAGCCATACGGATGGCTACACCTTC
.	TRBV6-5	many	12	TRBJ2-7	CASRDGALEQYF	TGTGCCAGCAGGGACGGGGCCCTTGAGCAGTACTTC
TRBD1	TRBV10-3	many	15	TRBJ1-1	CAISVGQGMNTEAFF	TGTGCCATCAGTGTGGGACAGGGGATGAACACTGAAGCTTTCTTT
TRBD1	TRBV7-2	many	15	TRBJ1-1	CASSLSQGAGTEAFF	TGTGCCAGCAGCTTATCACAGGGGGCCGGGACTGAAGCTTTCTTT
.	TRBV7-2	few	15	TRBJ2-2	CASSLPLASTGELFF	TGTGCCAGCAGCTTACCGCTAGCTTCCACCGGGGAGCTGTTTTTT
TRBD1	TRBV5-6	.	15	TRBJ1-1	CASSSGRGRGTEAFF	TGTGCCAGCAGCTCGGGGAGGGGGCGAGGTACTGAAGCTTTCTTT
TRBD1	TRBV5-6	few	13	TRBJ1-5	CASSWGQDQPQHF	TGTGCCAGCAGCTGGGGACAGGATCAGCCCCAGCATTTT
.	TRBV12-3/TRBV12-4	many	15	TRBJ2-5	CASSSRGGQAETQYF	TGTGCCAGCAGTTCCCGAGGGGGGCAGGCTGAGACCCAGTACTTC
TRBD1	TRBV5-4	.	11	TRBJ1-2	CASSLEGATTF	TGTGCCAGCAGCTTGGAGGGGGCCACCACCTTC